This T cell receptor (beta chain) originates from a study of T cell clones after liver transplantation. At the level of the study: Standard immunosuppression, with no induction, continued until 12-24 months after transplant. Overall study findings and caveats: Graft donor-reactive T cells possibly entered the graft instead of undergoing deletion. A significant post-transplant drop in circulating graft-donor-reactive CD4 TCRbeta sequences occurred in most of the 8 subjects.

Worth noting for this clone: What it binds is unknown.

Profiled with immunoSEQ multiplex PCR; TCRdb holds only in-frame clones, not every one. The table includes 55,000 to 75,000 clones, 70% detected once. Germline loops: CDR1 SGHNT, CDR2 YYREEE (reference sequence). V lost 4 bases and J lost 4; bases outside the gene matches: 13. The CDR3 has 16 residues. CD3+CD4+ and CD3+CD8+ cells were FACS-sorted from thawed unstimulated PBMCs. Specimen: CD4+ T cells from blood, collected at the approximately 15-month timepoint. The TCR originated in a human patient who received a liver transplant. Some T cells may be provided by the graft donor. The chain is built from TRBV5-4 and TRBJ2-5, with 7 positions matching TRBD2. The CDR3 nucleotides read TGTGCCAGCAGCCCTACGGGGAGGGGAGGTAGAGAGACCCAGTACTTC. This sequence encodes CASSPTGRGGRETQYF.